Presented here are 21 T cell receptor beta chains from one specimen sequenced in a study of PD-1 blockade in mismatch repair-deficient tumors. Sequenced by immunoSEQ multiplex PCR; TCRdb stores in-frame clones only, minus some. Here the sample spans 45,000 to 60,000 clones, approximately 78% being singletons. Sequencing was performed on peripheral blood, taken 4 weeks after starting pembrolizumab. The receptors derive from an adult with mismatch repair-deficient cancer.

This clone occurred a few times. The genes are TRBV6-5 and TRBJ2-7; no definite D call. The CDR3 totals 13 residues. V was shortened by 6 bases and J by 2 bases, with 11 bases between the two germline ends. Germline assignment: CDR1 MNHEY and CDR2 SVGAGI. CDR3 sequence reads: CASSPSIPYEQYF. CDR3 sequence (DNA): TGTGCCAGCAGCCCGTCCATCCCCTACGAGCAGTACTTC.

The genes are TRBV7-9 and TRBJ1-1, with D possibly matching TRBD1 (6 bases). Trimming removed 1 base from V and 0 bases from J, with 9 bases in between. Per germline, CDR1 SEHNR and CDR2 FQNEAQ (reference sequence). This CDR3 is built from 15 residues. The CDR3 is CASSLVGALNTEAFF. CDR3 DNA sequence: TGTGCCAGCAGCTTAGTGGGGGCTCTGAACACTGAAGCTTTCTTT.

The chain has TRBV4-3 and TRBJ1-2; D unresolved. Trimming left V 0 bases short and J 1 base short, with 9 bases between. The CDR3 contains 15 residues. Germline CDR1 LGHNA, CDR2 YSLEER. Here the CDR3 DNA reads TGCGCCAGCAGCCAAGATACGGGCAGTAACTATGGCTACACCTTC. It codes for CASSQDTGSNYGYTF.

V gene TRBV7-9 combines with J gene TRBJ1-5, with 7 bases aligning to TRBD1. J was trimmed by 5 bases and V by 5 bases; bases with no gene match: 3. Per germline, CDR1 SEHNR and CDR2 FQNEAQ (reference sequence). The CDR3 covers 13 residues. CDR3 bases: TGTGCCAGCAGCGTTACAGGGGATCAGCCCCAGCATTTT. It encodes CASSVTGDQPQHF.

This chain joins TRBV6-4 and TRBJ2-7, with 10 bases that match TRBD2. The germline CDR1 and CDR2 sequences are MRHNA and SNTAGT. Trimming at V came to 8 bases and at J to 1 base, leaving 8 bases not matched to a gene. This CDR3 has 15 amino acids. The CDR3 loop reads CASGQREGHSYEQYF. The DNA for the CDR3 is TGTGCCAGCGGTCAGCGGGAGGGCCATTCCTACGAGCAGTACTTC.

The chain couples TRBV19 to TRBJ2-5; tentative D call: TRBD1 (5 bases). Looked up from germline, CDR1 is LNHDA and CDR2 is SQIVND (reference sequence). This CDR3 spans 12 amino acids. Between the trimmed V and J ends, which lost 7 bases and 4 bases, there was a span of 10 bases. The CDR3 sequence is CASKDTRETQYF. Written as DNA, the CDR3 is TGTGCCAGTAAGGACACCAGAGAGACCCAGTACTTC.

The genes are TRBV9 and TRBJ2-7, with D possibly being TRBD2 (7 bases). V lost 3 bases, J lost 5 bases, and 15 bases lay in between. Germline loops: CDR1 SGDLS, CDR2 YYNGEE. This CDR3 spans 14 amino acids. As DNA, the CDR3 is TGTGCCAGCAGCGGGCGGGAGAACAGGGACGAGCAGTACTTC. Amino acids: CASSGRENRDEQYF.

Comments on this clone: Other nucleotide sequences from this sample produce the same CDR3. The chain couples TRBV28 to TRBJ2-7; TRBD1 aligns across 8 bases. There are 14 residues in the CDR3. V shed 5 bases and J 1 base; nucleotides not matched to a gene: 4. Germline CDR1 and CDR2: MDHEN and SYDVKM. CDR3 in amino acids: CASSPDRGSYEQYF. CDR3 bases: TGTGCCAGCAGTCCTGACAGGGGTTCCTACGAGCAGTACTTC.

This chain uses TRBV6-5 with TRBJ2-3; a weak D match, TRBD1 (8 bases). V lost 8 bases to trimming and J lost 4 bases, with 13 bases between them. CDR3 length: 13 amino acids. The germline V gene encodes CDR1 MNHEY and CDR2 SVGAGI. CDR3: CASSQGGADTQYF. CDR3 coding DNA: TGTGCCAGCTCACAGGGGGGGGCAGATACGCAGTATTTT.

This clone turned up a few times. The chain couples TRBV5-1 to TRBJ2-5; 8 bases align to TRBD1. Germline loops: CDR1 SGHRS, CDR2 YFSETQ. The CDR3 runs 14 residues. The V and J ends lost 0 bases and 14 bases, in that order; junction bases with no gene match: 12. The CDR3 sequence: CASSLAGTGDSTYF. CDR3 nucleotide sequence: TGCGCCAGCAGCTTGGCGGGGACAGGAGATTCTACTTACTTC. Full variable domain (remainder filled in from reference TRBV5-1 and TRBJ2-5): KAGVTQTPRYLIKTRGQQVTLSCSPISGHRSVSWYQQTPGQGLQFLFEYFSETQRNKGNFPGRFSGRQFSNSRSEMNVSTLELGDSALYLCASSLAGTGDSTYFGPGTRLLVL.

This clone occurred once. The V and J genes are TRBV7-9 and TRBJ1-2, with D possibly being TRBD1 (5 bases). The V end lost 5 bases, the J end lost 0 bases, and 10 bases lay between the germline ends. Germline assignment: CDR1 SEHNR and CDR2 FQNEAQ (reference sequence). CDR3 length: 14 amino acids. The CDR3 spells CASSADIANYGYTF. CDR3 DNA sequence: TGTGCCAGCAGCGCGGACATAGCTAACTATGGCTACACCTTC.

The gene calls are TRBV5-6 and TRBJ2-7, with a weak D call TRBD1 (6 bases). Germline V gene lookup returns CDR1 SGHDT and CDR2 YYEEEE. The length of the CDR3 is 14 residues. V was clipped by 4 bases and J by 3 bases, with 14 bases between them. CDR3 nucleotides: TGTGCCAGCAGCCTCCTCCAGGGGATCTACGAGCAGTACTTC. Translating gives CASSLLQGIYEQYF.

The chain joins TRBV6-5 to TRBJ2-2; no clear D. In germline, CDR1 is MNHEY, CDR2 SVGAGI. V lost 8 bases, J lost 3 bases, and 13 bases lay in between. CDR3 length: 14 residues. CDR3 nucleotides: TGTGCCAGCGGGCGTGGCGGCTACACCGGGGAGCTGTTTTTT. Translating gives CASGRGGYTGELFF.

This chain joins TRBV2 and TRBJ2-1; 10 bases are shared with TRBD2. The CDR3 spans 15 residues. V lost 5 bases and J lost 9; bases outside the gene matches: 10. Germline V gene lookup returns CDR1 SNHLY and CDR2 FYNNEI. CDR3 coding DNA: TGTGCCAGCAGTCCTGGGCTAGCGGGAGACGGTGAGCAGTTCTTC. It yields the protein CASSPGLAGDGEQFF.

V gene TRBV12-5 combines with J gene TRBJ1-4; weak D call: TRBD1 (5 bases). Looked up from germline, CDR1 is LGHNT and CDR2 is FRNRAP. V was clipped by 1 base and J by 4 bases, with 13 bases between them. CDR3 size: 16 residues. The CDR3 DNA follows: TGTGCTAGTGGTTTGGGACTCGCTGGGGGTAATGAAAAACTGTTTTTT. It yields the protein CASGLGLAGGNEKLFF.

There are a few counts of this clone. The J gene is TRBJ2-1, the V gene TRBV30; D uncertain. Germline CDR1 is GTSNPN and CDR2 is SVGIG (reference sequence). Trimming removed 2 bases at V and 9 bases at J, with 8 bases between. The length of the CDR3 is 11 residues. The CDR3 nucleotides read TGTGCCTGGAGTTACACTTCTGAGCAGTTCTTC. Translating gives CAWSYTSEQFF.

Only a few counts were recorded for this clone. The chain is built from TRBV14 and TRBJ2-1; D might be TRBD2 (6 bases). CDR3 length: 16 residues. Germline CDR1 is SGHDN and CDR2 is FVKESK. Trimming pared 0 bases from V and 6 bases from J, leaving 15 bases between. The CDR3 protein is CASSQDAAGLGNEQFF. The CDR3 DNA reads TGTGCCAGCAGCCAAGATGCGGCGGGACTGGGCAATGAGCAGTTCTTC.

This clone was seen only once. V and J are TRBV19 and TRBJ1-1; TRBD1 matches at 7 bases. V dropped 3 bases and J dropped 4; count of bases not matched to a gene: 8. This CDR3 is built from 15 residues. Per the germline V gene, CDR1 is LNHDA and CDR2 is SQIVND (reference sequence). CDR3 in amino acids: CASSITGVFSTEAFF. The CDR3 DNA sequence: TGTGCCAGTAGTATTACAGGGGTGTTTAGCACTGAAGCTTTCTTT.

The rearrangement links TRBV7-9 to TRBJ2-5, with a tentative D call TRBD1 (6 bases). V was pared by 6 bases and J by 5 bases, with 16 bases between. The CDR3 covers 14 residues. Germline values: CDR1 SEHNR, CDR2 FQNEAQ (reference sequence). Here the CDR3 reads CASRKIGGLETQYF. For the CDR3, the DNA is TGTGCCAGCAGGAAAATTGGGGGCTTGGAGACCCAGTACTTC.

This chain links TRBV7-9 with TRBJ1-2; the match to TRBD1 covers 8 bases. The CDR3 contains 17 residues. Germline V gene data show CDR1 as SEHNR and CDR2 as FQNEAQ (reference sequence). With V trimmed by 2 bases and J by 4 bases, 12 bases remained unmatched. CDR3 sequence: CASSLLETGALGYGYTF. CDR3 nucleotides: TGTGCCAGCAGCTTACTCGAGACAGGGGCACTGGGCTATGGCTACACCTTC.

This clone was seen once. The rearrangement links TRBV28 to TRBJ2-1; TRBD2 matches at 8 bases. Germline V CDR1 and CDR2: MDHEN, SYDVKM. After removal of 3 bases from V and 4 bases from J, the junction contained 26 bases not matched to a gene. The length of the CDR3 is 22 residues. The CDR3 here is CASSFKASPVSSGRWSYNEQFF. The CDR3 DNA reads TGTGCCAGCAGTTTTAAGGCCAGTCCGGTATCTAGCGGGCGATGGAGTTACAATGAGCAGTTCTTC.